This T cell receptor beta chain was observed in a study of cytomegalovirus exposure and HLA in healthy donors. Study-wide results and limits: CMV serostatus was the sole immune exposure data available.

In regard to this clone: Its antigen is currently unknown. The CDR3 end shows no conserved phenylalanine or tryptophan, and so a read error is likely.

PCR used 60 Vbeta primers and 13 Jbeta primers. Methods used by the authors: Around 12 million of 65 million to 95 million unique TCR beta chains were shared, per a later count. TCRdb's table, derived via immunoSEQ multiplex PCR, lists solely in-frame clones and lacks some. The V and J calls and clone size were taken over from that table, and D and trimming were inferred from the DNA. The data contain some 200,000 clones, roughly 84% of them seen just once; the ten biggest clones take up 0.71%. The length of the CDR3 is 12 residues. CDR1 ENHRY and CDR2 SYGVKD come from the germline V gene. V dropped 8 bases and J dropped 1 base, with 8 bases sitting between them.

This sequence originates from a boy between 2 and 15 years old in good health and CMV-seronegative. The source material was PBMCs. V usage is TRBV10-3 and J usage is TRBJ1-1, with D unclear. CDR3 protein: CAIAGGNTEAFL. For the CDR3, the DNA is TGTGCCATCGCAGGCGGGAACACTGAAGCTTTCCTT.